The 8 T cell receptor beta chains listed next were all sequenced from one sample in a study of blood T cell repertoires in COVID-19. TCRdb's copy holds only in-frame clones and misses some; the assay was immunoSEQ multiplex PCR. The sample carries tens of thousands of clones, 80% to 90% recorded once. What was sequenced was peripheral blood. The receptors originated from a man in his forties or fifties with acute or convalescent COVID-19.

The chain employs TRBV10-3 and TRBJ1-1; 7 bases match TRBD1. With 3 bases clipped from V and 1 base from J, the junction kept 8 bases outside the gene matches. Germline assignment: CDR1 ENHRY and CDR2 SYGVKD. This CDR3 has 16 amino acids. Here the CDR3 DNA reads TGTGCCATCAGTGACCCCGATAGACAGGGGAACACTGAAGCTTTCTTT. Its protein product is CAISDPDRQGNTEAFF.

The chain joins TRBV11-3 to TRBJ2-2, with 7 positions matching TRBD2. V shed 1 base, J shed 4 bases, and the junction held 6 bases outside the gene matches. CDR1 is SGHNT and CDR2 is YENEEA in the germline V gene. This CDR3 has 16 amino acids. CDR3 coding DNA: TGTGCCAGCAGCTTAGGGGGAGGGGCCGGCACCGGGGAGCTGTTTTTT. Its protein is CASSLGGGAGTGELFF.

This chain connects TRBV30 to TRBJ1-3; possible D gene TRBD1, 5 bases. CDR1 and CDR2 from the germline V gene are GTSNPN and SVGIG (reference sequence). This CDR3 spans 16 amino acids. Trimming removed 5 bases at V and 0 bases at J, with 17 bases between. CDR3 sequence reads: CAWGGITTVSGNTIYF. For the CDR3, the DNA is TGTGCCTGGGGGGGGATAACGACAGTCTCTGGAAACACCATATATTTT.

The chain is built from TRBV10-3 and TRBJ2-1, with D hard to call. V was trimmed by 11 bases and J by 8 bases, leaving 10 bases between them. The germline V gene has CDR1 ENHRY and CDR2 SYGVKD. CDR3 size: 10 residues. CDR3 nucleotide sequence: TGTGCCGCCGGAGACGATGAGCAGTTCTTC. The encoded protein is CAAGDDEQFF.

The genes are TRBV4-2 and TRBJ2-7; possible D gene TRBD2, 5 bases. Germline CDR1 is LGHNA and CDR2 is YNFKEQ. V lost 2 bases to trimming and J lost 2 bases, with 13 bases between them. The CDR3 spans 15 residues. CDR3 loop: CASSQPSEGAYEQYF. The DNA of the CDR3 is TGTGCCAGCAGCCAACCTTCCGAGGGAGCCTACGAGCAGTACTTC.

The gene calls are TRBV6-5 and TRBJ1-2, with D perhaps matching TRBD1 (6 bases). The CDR3 has 13 residues. Germline loops: CDR1 MNHEY, CDR2 SVGAGI. V was cut by 11 bases and J by 4 bases, with 17 bases left in between. The CDR3, as DNA: TGTGCCGGGCGATTCCGGGACACCTATGGCTACACCTTC. Its protein product is CAGRFRDTYGYTF.

This rearrangement joins TRBV11-3 to TRBJ1-2; the D gene is possibly TRBD1 (6 bases). Germline lookup yields CDR1 SGHNT and CDR2 YENEEA. The CDR3 runs 15 residues. Trimming took off 4 bases at V and 8 bases at J, with 20 bases between the two ends. The CDR3 nucleotides read TGTGCCAGCAGCTCCGATCAGGGGAGGGTCGGCGGCTACACCTTC. Translating it yields CASSSDQGRVGGYTF.

This chain connects TRBV19 to TRBJ1-1, with 7 bases aligning to TRBD1. Germline-derived CDR1 and CDR2 are LNHDA and SQIVND (reference sequence). This CDR3 comprises 13 residues. V was clipped by 8 bases and J by 2 bases; unmatched bases: 5. CDR3 loop: CASGQEINTEAFF. Here the CDR3 DNA reads TGTGCCAGTGGACAGGAGATTAACACTGAAGCTTTCTTT.